The clone carrying this T cell receptor (beta chain) was detected many times. Its specificity is unknown. The record originates from a study of T cells in Graves' hyperthyroidism and ophthalmopathy. Study-wide points: The model made its ophthalmopathy prediction, and onset followed a median approximately 6 months later.

Deletions cut 3 bases from V and 5 bases from J, with 7 bases between. The CDR3 sequence is 12 residues long. CDR1 SGHRS and CDR2 YFSETQ come from the germline V gene. TCR beta CDR3 sequences were amplified from RNA transcripts. When the TCR CDR3 underwent first-round RT-PCR, the HTBI primer set was used. From the multiplex PCR reads, TCRdb called clonotypes with MiXCR, one entry per CDR3 protein. Counted here are approximately 95,000 distinct CDR3 sequences, around 40% occurring once; the ten biggest clones make up roughly 10%. The sequenced material came from peripheral blood or thyroid tissue (not recorded which). The chain carries TRBV5-1 and TRBJ2-3; no firm D call. The source is a woman in her twenties or thirties with Graves' hyperthyroidism. The CDR3 spells CASSWGRDTQYF. CDR3 DNA sequence: TGCGCCAGCAGCTGGGGTAGAGATACGCAGTATTTT.